This T cell receptor beta chain comes out of a study of blood T cell repertoires in COVID-19. For the study at large: Donors in the United States, Italy and Spain gave samples during acute or convalescent COVID-19. T cells, B-cell-depleted T cells, or PBMCs provided the cDNA or gDNA that served as material.

CDR1 SGHRS and CDR2 YFSETQ come from the germline V gene. This CDR3 region has 15 residues. V shed 4 bases and J 4 bases; nucleotides not matched to a gene: 7. Per the study methods: Estimation of nucleated cell counts was performed using reference gene primer amplification. Libraries were prepared by immunoSEQ multiplex PCR; TCRdb keeps only in-frame clonotypes and omits some of them. The DNA gave D and trimming, while V, J and clone size come from that table. Of under 40,000 clones listed, 85% to 95% are singletons. This clonotype originated in a male donor with active COVID-19. The J gene is TRBJ1-4, the V gene TRBV5-1, with 7 bases matching TRBD1. Sequencing input: peripheral blood. CDR3 nucleotides: TGCGCCAGCAGCATAACAGGGGCACGTAATGAAAAACTGTTTTTT. Translation: CASSITGARNEKLFF.